The source of this T cell receptor (beta chain) is a study of T cells after yellow fever vaccination. Overall study context: Libraries from low-cell-number fractions were prepared with the SMART-Seq v4 Ultra Low Input RNA kit.

5'RACE template switching added a universal primer site and UMIs to TCR cDNA. TCRdb analysed the 5' RACE reads with MiXCR anew, one entry per CDR3 protein. The data show 150,000 to 200,000 distinct CDR3 sequences, approximately 9.9% seen once. Study findings and constraints: Highly abundant clonotypes carried over from the bulk population could end up in FACS-sorted repertoires as contaminants. The secondary response was weaker, and its peak arrived faster, on day 5 versus 15.

Details on this clonotype: The antigen is undetermined.

CDR1 is SGHVS, CDR2 FQNEAQ, per germline. The CDR3 extends over 15 amino acids. The V end was cut by 1 base, the J end by 3 bases, with 10 bases between. The genes are TRBV7-8 and TRBJ1-3; D call uncertain. The clonotype was recovered from a young man who received the YFV17D yellow fever vaccine. The sample consisted of CD8+ T cells sorted from PBMCs, taken 45 days after the yellow fever booster vaccination. The CDR3 region has the DNA TGTGCCAGCAGCTTAGGAGTAGGGCATGGAAACACCATATATTTT. It translates to CASSLGVGHGNTIYF.